The T cell receptor beta chain under discussion was sequenced for a study of cytomegalovirus exposure and HLA in healthy donors. This CDR3 comprises 15 residues. Trimming took 5 bases from V and 9 from J; bases not matched to a gene: 13. Per the germline V gene, CDR1 is LNHDA and CDR2 is SQIVND (reference sequence). Using immunoSEQ multiplex PCR, the repertoire was profiled, and TCRdb retains in-frame clones only, with some absent. The sample lists some 240,000 clones, 80% to 90% occurring once. The genes are TRBV19 and TRBJ2-1; 7 bases match TRBD2. The source material was PBMCs. This clonotype was sampled from a woman under 30 in good health and CMV-seropositive. The CDR3 nucleotides are TGTGCCAGTAGTTCCCTTGGTGGACTAGTCGGTGAGCAGTTCTTC. This encodes CASSSLGGLVGEQFF. The variable domain in full, with the rest retrieved from reference TRBV19 and TRBJ2-1, is DGGITQSPKYLFRKEGQNVTLSCEQNLNHDAMYWYRQDPGQGLRLIYYSQIVNDFQKGDIAEGYSVSREKKESFPLTVTSAQKNPTAFYLCASSSLGGLVGEQFFGPGTRLTVL.